This T cell receptor beta chain was observed in a study of blood T cell repertoires in COVID-19. In the study overall: Sites across the United States, Italy and Spain contributed samples from acute and convalescent COVID-19. Nucleic acid was either cDNA or gDNA, and it came from T cells, B-cell-depleted T cells, or PBMCs.

V lost 3 bases, J lost 2 bases, and 7 bases lay in between. The CDR3 is made up of 13 amino acids. Germline lookup yields CDR1 SGHTA and CDR2 FQGNSA. Per the original methods: Estimates of nucleated cell counts were drawn from the amplification of reference gene primers. This table comes from immunoSEQ multiplex PCR, and its TCRdb copy is limited to in-frame clones, with some not included. D and trimming come from the DNA, and the V and J calls and clone size come from that table. The repertoire holds roughly 150,000 clones, 85% to 90% seen once, with approximately 11% in the top ten. V gene TRBV7-2 combines with J gene TRBJ1-2; a possible D gene is TRBD1 (5 bases). This TCR was sampled from a woman aged 80 or over with acute or convalescent COVID-19. Sequencing was performed on peripheral blood. CDR3 DNA sequence: TGTGCCAGCAGCTTTGACAGAAACTATGGCTACACCTTC. It codes for CASSFDRNYGYTF.